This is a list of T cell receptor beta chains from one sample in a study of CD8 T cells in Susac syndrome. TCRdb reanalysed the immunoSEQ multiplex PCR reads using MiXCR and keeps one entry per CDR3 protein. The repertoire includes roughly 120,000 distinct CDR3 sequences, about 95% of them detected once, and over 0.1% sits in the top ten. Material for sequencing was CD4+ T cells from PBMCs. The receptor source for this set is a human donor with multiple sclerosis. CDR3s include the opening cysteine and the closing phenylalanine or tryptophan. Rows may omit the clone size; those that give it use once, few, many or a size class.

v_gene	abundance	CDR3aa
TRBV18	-	CASSPPGESSYNSPLHF
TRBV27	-	CASSRTGTGSTDTQYF
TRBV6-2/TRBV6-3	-	CASSYGGNQPQHF
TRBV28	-	CASRVQATGELFF
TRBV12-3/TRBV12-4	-	CASSRETDTEAFF
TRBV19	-	CASSIRTGAWKNTEAFF
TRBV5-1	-	CASSYDIGANYGYTF
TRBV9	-	CASSGGQGNREAFF
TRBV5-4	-	CASSLVEGNEQFF
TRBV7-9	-	CASSWGGSSGNTIYF
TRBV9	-	CASSVGRNGYTF
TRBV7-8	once	CASSLAELGYEQYF
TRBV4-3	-	CASSQSDLTGEVGYTF
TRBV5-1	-	CASSLVGQKSRNYGYTF
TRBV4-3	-	CASSQDWTISTDTQYF
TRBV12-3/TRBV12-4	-	CASSSAVSTGELFF
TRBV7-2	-	CASSLQDRAGTEAFF
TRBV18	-	CASSENRDLTEAFF